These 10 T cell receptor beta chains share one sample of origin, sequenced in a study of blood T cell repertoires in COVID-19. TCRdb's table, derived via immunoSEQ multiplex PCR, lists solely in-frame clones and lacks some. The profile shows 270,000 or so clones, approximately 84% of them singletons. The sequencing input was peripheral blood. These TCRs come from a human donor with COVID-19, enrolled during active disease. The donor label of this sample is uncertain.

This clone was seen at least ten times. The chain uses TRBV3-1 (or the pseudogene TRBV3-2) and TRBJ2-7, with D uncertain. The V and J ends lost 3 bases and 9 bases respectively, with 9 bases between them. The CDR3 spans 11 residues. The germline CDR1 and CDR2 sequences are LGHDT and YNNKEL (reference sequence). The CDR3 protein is CASSHNKVQYF. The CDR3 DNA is TGTGCCAGCAGCCATAACAAAGTGCAGTACTTC.

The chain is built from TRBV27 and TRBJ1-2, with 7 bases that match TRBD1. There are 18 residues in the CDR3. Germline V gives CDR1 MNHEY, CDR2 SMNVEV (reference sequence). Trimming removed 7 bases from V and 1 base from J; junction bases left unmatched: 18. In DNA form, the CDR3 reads TGTGCCAGCAATGGTTATTTTGTTCGAGACAGGGATAACTATGGCTACACCTTC. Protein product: CASNGYFVRDRDNYGYTF.

Written as DNA, the CDR3 is TGTGCCAGCAGTGAGCAGGGTAGCAATCAGCCCCAGCATTTT. Residues: CASSEQGSNQPQHF. The V gene is TRBV6-1, the J gene TRBJ1-5, with a tentative D call TRBD1 (5 bases). Germline V gene lookup returns CDR1 MNHNS and CDR2 SASEGT. V was shortened by 3 bases and J by 0 bases, with 6 bases between the two germline ends. The CDR3 spans 14 residues.

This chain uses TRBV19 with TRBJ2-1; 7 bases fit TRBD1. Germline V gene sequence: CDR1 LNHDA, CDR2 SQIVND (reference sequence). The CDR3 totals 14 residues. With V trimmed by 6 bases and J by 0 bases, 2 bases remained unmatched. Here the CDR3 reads CASRGDSSYNEQFF. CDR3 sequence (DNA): TGTGCCAGTAGAGGGGACAGCTCCTACAATGAGCAGTTCTTC.

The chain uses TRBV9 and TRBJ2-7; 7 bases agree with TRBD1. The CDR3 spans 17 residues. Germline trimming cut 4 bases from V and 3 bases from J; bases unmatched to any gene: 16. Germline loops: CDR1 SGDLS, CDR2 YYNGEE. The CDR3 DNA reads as TGTGCCAGCAGCCGAACTATTCTACAGGGGAAAGGCTACGAGCAGTACTTC. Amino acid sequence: CASSRTILQGKGYEQYF.

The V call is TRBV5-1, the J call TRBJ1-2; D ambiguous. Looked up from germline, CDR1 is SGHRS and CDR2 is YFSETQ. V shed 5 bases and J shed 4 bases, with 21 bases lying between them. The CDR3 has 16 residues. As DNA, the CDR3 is TGCGCCAGCAGTGTCGGCGACACCCGAATCTCCTATGGCTACACCTTC. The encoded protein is CASSVGDTRISYGYTF. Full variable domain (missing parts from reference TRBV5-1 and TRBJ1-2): KAGVTQTPRYLIKTRGQQVTLSCSPISGHRSVSWYQQTPGQGLQFLFEYFSETQRNKGNFPGRFSGRQFSNSRSEMNVSTLELGDSALYLCASSVGDTRISYGYTFGSGTRLTVV.

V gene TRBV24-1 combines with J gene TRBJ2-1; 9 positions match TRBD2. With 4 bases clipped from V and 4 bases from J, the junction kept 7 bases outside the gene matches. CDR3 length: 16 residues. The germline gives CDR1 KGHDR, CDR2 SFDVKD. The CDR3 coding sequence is TGTGCCACCAGTGACACCGGGACTAGCAGTTACAATGAGCAGTTCTTC. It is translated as CATSDTGTSSYNEQFF.

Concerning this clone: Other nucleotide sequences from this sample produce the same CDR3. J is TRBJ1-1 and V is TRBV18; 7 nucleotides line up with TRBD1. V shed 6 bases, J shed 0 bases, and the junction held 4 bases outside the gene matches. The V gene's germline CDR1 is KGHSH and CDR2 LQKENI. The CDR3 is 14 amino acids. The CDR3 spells CASSPQGVNTEAFF. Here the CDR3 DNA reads TGTGCCAGCTCGCCTCAGGGGGTGAACACTGAAGCTTTCTTT.

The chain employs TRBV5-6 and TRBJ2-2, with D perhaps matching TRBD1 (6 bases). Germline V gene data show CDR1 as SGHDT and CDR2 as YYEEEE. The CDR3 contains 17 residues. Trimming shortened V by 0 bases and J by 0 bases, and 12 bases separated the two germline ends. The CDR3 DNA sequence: TGTGCCAGCAGCTTGGATTTGGGACATACGAACACCGGGGAGCTGTTTTTT. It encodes CASSLDLGHTNTGELFF.

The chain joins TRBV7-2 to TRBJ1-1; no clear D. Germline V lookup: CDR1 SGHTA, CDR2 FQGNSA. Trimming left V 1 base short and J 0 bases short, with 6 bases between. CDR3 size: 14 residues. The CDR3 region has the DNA TGTGCCAGCAGCTTAGTTACGGTGAACACTGAAGCTTTCTTT. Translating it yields CASSLVTVNTEAFF.